The 8 T cell receptor beta chains listed next were all sequenced from one sample in a study of CD4 T cells in relation to SARS-CoV-2 and coronaviruses. Profiling relied on immunoSEQ multiplex PCR, and the TCRdb table lists in-frame clones only, not all of them. The table has 50,000 to 65,000 clones, around 90% seen once; the top ten hold about 0.4%. The specimen was naive CD4+ T cells from PBMCs. Subset of the sample: naive CD4+ T cells isolated by negative enrichment. All receptors come from an adult with COVID-19.

The V and J genes are TRBV4-2 and TRBJ2-3; no clear D gene. V lost 1 base to trimming and J lost 5 bases, with 13 bases between them. Germline V gene sequence: CDR1 LGHNA, CDR2 YNFKEQ. This CDR3 has 15 amino acids. The CDR3 sequence is CASSQGWTSEDTQYF. The CDR3 nucleotides read TGTGCCAGCAGCCAAGGATGGACCTCTGAAGATACGCAGTATTTT.

The V gene is TRBV6-5, the J gene TRBJ2-5; 10 positions match TRBD2. Trimming at V came to 4 bases and at J to 5 bases, leaving 4 bases not matched to a gene. This CDR3 is 14 amino acids long. The germline V gene has CDR1 MNHEY and CDR2 SVGAGI. CDR3 sequence reads: CASSLGLAWETQYF. As DNA, the CDR3 is TGTGCCAGCAGTTTGGGACTAGCGTGGGAGACCCAGTACTTC.

The V and J genes are TRBV30 and TRBJ1-2, with no clear D. The germline CDR1 and CDR2 sequences are GTSNPN and SVGIG (reference sequence). Between the trimmed V and J ends, which lost 1 base and 8 bases, there was a span of 14 bases. The CDR3 loop spans 13 amino acids. The CDR3, as DNA: TGTGCCTGGAGTGCCCAGAATAGGGAGGGCTACACCTTC. Its translation: CAWSAQNREGYTF.

This sequence joins TRBV9 and TRBJ1-6; D remains ambiguous. Germline V gene sequence: CDR1 SGDLS, CDR2 YYNGEE. The CDR3 is 15 amino acids. V was shortened by 0 bases and J by 7 bases, with 11 bases between the two germline ends. Written as DNA, the CDR3 is TGTGCCAGCAGCGTAGGTCGGGGATGGAATTCACCCCTCCACTTT. Amino acid sequence: CASSVGRGWNSPLHF.

The CDR3: CASSSLRNEKLFF. For the CDR3, the DNA is TGTGCCAGCAGTTCCTTGCGGAATGAAAAACTGTTTTTT. The chain links TRBV6-5 to TRBJ1-4; D gene unclear. CDR3 length equals 13 residues. Per germline, CDR1 MNHEY and CDR2 SVGAGI. Trimming took 4 bases from V and 5 from J, leaving 8 bases between them.

J is TRBJ1-1 and V is TRBV5-4; 7 bases map to TRBD1. V gave up 3 bases and J gave up 3 bases; unmatched junction bases: 8. The germline V gene encodes CDR1 SGHNT and CDR2 YYREEE (reference sequence). CDR3 length: 15 residues. This chain's CDR3 is CASSWGNRGDTEAFF. In DNA, the CDR3 is TGTGCCAGCAGCTGGGGCAACAGGGGTGACACTGAAGCTTTCTTT.

The V call is TRBV18, the J call TRBJ2-5; D might be TRBD1 (7 bases). V lost 3 bases to trimming and J lost 3 bases, with 17 bases between them. The V gene's germline CDR1 is KGHSH and CDR2 LQKENI. The CDR3 loop spans 16 amino acids. CDR3 nucleotides: TGTGCCAGCTCACCGGGTCCAGGGGGGTTGAAAGAGACCCAGTACTTC. It yields the protein CASSPGPGGLKETQYF.

J is TRBJ2-1 and V is TRBV20-1; possible D gene TRBD1, 5 bases. CDR1 is DFQATT and CDR2 is SNEGSKA in the germline V gene (reference sequence). The CDR3 extends over 11 amino acids. The V and J ends lost 5 bases and 9 bases respectively, with 11 bases between them. The CDR3 loop is CSAGRGIEQFF. The CDR3 region has the DNA TGCAGTGCTGGAAGGGGCATTGAGCAGTTCTTC.